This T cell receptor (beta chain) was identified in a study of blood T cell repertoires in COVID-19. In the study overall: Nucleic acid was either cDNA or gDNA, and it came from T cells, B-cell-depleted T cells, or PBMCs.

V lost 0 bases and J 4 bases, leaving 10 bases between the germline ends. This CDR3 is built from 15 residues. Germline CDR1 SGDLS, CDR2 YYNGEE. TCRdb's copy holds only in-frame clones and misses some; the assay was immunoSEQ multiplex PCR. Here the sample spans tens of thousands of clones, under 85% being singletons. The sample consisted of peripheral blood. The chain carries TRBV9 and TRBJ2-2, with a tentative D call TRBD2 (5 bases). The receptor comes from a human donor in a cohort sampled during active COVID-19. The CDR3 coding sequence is TGTGCCAGCAGCGTAGGAGGGTCGAGCACCGGGGAGCTGTTTTTT. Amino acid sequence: CASSVGGSSTGELFF.